This is a list of T cell receptor beta chains from one sample in a study of blood T cell repertoires in COVID-19. Profiling relied on immunoSEQ multiplex PCR, and the TCRdb table lists in-frame clones only, not all of them. Here the sample spans 200,000 to 250,000 clones, 83% being singletons. The sequencing input was PBMCs or T cells enriched from blood (not recorded which). The receptor source for this set is a woman aged 50 to 60 who had been exposed to COVID-19. The CDR3 runs from the conserved cysteine through the conserved F or W. Each record gives: J gene, D gene, V gene, clone size, CDR3 protein, CDR3 DNA. D genes are given only for firm matches. Rows may omit the clone size; those that give it use once, few, many or a size class.

TRBJ2-1 - TRBV2 - CASRGISYNEQFF TGTGCCAGCCGGGGGATCTCCTACAATGAGCAGTTCTTC
TRBJ2-5 TRBD2 TRBV5-1 - CASSASGGGETQYF TGCGCCAGCAGCGCTAGCGGGGGAGGAGAGACCCAGTACTTC
TRBJ2-1 - TRBV5-1 - CASSLVSGEPNEQFF TGCGCCAGCAGCTTGGTGTCAGGGGAGCCGAATGAGCAGTTCTTC
TRBJ1-5 - TRBV7-9 - CASSSGWGYSNQPQHF TGTGCCAGCAGCTCGGGGTGGGGATATAGCAATCAGCCCCAGCATTTT
TRBJ1-1 - TRBV7-6 - CASSLGGGMNTEAFF TGTGCCAGCAGCTTAGGTGGGGGGATGAACACTGAAGCTTTCTTT
TRBJ1-5 - TRBV10-2 few CASMRDARGGNQPQHF TGCGCCAGCATGCGGGACGCTCGGGGAGGCAATCAGCCCCAGCATTTT
TRBJ1-5 - TRBV7-8 - CASSFPGKNQPQHF TGTGCCAGCAGCTTCCCCGGGAAAAATCAGCCCCAGCATTTT
TRBJ2-7 TRBD1 TRBV12-3/TRBV12-4 - CASSLRGHEQYF TGTGCCAGCAGTTTAAGGGGGCATGAGCAGTACTTC
TRBJ1-1 - TRBV27 - CAFKAPPEAFF TGTGCCTTCAAAGCGCCACCTGAAGCTTTCTTT
TRBJ2-3 - TRBV7-2 - CASSLDRTDTQYF TGTGCCAGCAGCTTAGACAGAACAGATACGCAGTATTTT
TRBJ2-5 - TRBV11-2 - CASSLVAMELSETQYF TGTGCCAGCAGCTTAGTCGCGATGGAGTTATCGGAGACCCAGTACTTC
TRBJ1-2 - TRBV28 - CASSPPTGSYGYTF TGTGCCAGCAGCCCGCCCACAGGGAGCTATGGCTACACCTTC
TRBJ2-1 - TRBV27 - CASSVGAPPYNEQFF TGTGCCAGCAGCGTTGGGGCCCCTCCCTACAATGAGCAGTTCTTC
TRBJ2-7 - TRBV6-5 - CASSNRDYEQYF TGTGCCAGCAGTAACCGGGACTACGAGCAGTACTTC
TRBJ2-3 - TRBV20-1 - CSAYLRDTQYF TGCAGTGCTTACCTTAGAGATACGCAGTATTTT
TRBJ2-3 - TRBV19 - CASSRDISTDTQYF TGTGCCAGTAGTCGGGACATCAGCACAGATACGCAGTATTTT
TRBJ2-5 - TRBV18 - CASSPLGGQETQYF TGTGCCAGCTCACCACTGGGGGGCCAAGAGACCCAGTACTTC
TRBJ2-5 TRBD2 TRBV27 - CASSPLGLAGGETQYF TGTGCCAGCAGTCCCCTGGGGCTAGCGGGGGGGGAGACCCAGTACTTC
TRBJ1-1 TRBD1 TRBV19 - CAIKKDQGANTEAFF TGTGCCATTAAAAAGGACCAGGGGGCGAACACTGAAGCTTTCTTT
TRBJ2-1 TRBD2 TRBV7-7 - CASSLGGGNNEQFF TGTGCCAGCAGCTTAGGGGGGGGGAACAATGAGCAGTTCTTC
TRBJ1-6 - TRBV5-4 - CASSYLAASSYNSPLHF TGTGCCAGCAGCTACTTAGCGGCAAGCTCCTATAATTCACCCCTCCACTTT
TRBJ1-1 - TRBV5-1 - CASSLRDDTEAFF TGCGCCAGCAGCTTGAGAGATGACACTGAAGCTTTCTTT
TRBJ2-1 TRBD1 TRBV10-3 few CAISGTGEGEQFF TGTGCCATCAGTGGGACAGGGGAGGGTGAGCAGTTCTTC
TRBJ2-1 - TRBV5-6 - CASSLVVQGGSNEQFF TGTGCCAGCAGCTTGGTCGTACAGGGTGGATCAAATGAGCAGTTCTTC
TRBJ2-3 - TRBV30 - CAWEGGGNTDTQYF TGTGCCTGGGAGGGCGGGGGCAACACAGATACGCAGTATTTT
TRBJ2-3 - TRBV5-5 - CASGGGPQDTQYF TGTGCCAGCGGGGGGGGCCCCCAAGATACGCAGTATTTT
TRBJ1-6 TRBD1 TRBV7-8 once CASSVTGGKSPLHF TGTGCCAGCAGTGTGACAGGGGGCAAATCACCCCTCCACTTT
TRBJ1-1 - TRBV24-1 - CATSDLYNTEAFF TGTGCCACCAGTGATTTGTATAACACTGAAGCTTTCTTT
TRBJ1-5 - TRBV6-5 - CASSYFRWGVNQPQHF TGTGCCAGCAGTTACTTCCGGTGGGGGGTCAATCAGCCCCAGCATTTT
TRBJ1-4 - TRBV9 - CASSVGGTHLLREKLFF TGTGCCAGCAGCGTAGGAGGGACACACCTCCTCCGGGAAAAACTGTTTTTT
TRBJ2-2 TRBD1 TRBV7-3 - CASSNKRGTGGRDVTGELFF TGTGCCAGCAGTAATAAAAGGGGAACAGGGGGTCGGGATGTCACCGGGGAGCTGTTTTTT
TRBJ1-3 TRBD1 TRBV10-2 - CASTPDRHSGNTIYF TGCGCCAGCACTCCGGACAGGCACTCTGGAAACACCATATATTTT
TRBJ1-2 TRBD1 TRBV3-1/TRBV3-2 - CASSQADREFLYGYTF TGTGCCAGCAGCCAAGCGGACAGGGAATTTCTCTATGGCTACACCTTC
TRBJ2-5 TRBD1 TRBV7-9 - CASSSPPGQGGETQYF TGTGCCAGCAGCTCACCCCCGGGACAGGGGGGAGAGACCCAGTACTTC
TRBJ1-2 - TRBV4-3 - CASSQSRQYSPYGYTF TGCGCCAGCAGCCAATCACGACAGTATTCGCCCTATGGCTACACCTTC
TRBJ1-4 - TRBV7-9 - CASSPYNEKLFF TGTGCCAGCAGCCCCTATAATGAAAAACTGTTTTTT
TRBJ1-1 TRBD1 TRBV13 - CASSIGTGEAFF TGTGCCAGCAGCATCGGGACAGGGGAAGCTTTCTTT
TRBJ1-1 - TRBV7-8 once CASSLHSGEAFF TGTGCCAGCAGCTTGCACAGTGGTGAAGCTTTCTTT